The 24 T cell receptor beta chains below all came from one sample that was sequenced in a study of T cell responses to AZD1222 COVID-19 vaccine. Produced via immunoSEQ multiplex PCR; TCRdb's table is partial and in-frame only. Here the sample spans fewer than 100,000 clones, around 91% being singletons. The starting material was peripheral blood, obtained on day 0 of AZD1222 vaccination. All receptors derive from an adult in good health.

This chain uses TRBV19 with TRBJ1-5, with 7 bases fitting TRBD1. After removal of 3 bases from V and 0 bases from J, the junction contained 5 bases not matched to a gene. This CDR3 contains 16 residues. The germline gives CDR1 LNHDA, CDR2 SQIVND (reference sequence). CDR3 coding DNA: TGTGCCAGTAGTATGATGCAGGGGGGTAGCAATCAGCCCCAGCATTTT. It codes for CASSMMQGGSNQPQHF.

On this clone: The sample contains more than one DNA sequence encoding this CDR3. The chain joins TRBV5-1 to TRBJ1-4; 9 bases align to TRBD1. The CDR3 contains 14 residues. CDR1 SGHRS and CDR2 YFSETQ come from the germline V gene. The junction had 4 bases not matched to a gene; V was cut back by 3 bases and J by 7 bases. In nucleotides, the CDR3 is TGCGCCAGCAGCTGGGGACAGGGCGGTGAAAAACTGTTTTTT. Its protein product is CASSWGQGGEKLFF. The whole variable domain, filled in from reference TRBV5-1 and TRBJ1-4, reads KAGVTQTPRYLIKTRGQQVTLSCSPISGHRSVSWYQQTPGQGLQFLFEYFSETQRNKGNFPGRFSGRQFSNSRSEMNVSTLELGDSALYLCASSWGQGGEKLFFGSGTQLSVL.

The chain uses TRBV19 and TRBJ1-5; a weak D match, TRBD1 (6 bases). V lost 6 bases and J lost 6, with 21 bases in between. This CDR3 is 16 amino acids long. Looked up from germline, CDR1 is LNHDA and CDR2 is SQIVND (reference sequence). CDR3 loop: CASRGAGMRQGQPQHF. In DNA, the CDR3 is TGTGCCAGTAGGGGGGCAGGGATGAGACAAGGTCAGCCCCAGCATTTT. Full variable domain (rest looked up from reference TRBV19 and TRBJ1-5): DGGITQSPKYLFRKEGQNVTLSCEQNLNHDAMYWYRQDPGQGLRLIYYSQIVNDFQKGDIAEGYSVSREKKESFPLTVTSAQKNPTAFYLCASRGAGMRQGQPQHFGDGTRLSIL.

The gene calls are TRBV11-2 and TRBJ2-7; TRBD1 matches at 10 bases. V was clipped by 7 bases and J by 2 bases; unmatched bases: 8. This CDR3 spans 15 amino acids. Germline assignment: CDR1 SGHAT and CDR2 FQNNGV. The CDR3 here is CASTLGQGVAYEQYF. The CDR3 DNA reads TGTGCCAGCACCCTAGGACAGGGGGTAGCCTACGAGCAGTACTTC.

V and J are TRBV7-9 and TRBJ2-7; D is possibly TRBD1 (6 bases). CDR3 size: 13 residues. Trimming took off 1 base at V and 5 bases at J, with 9 bases between the two ends. Germline V gives CDR1 SEHNR, CDR2 FQNEAQ (reference sequence). This chain's CDR3 is CASSLVGTNEQYF. In nucleotides, the CDR3 is TGTGCCAGCAGCTTAGTCGGGACAAACGAGCAGTACTTC.

The V gene is TRBV5-1, the J gene TRBJ1-6; no definite D call. V lost 1 base and J 10 bases, leaving 12 bases between the germline ends. The germline gives CDR1 SGHRS, CDR2 YFSETQ. The CDR3 totals 14 residues. In DNA form, the CDR3 reads TGCGCCAGCAGCTTGACACAACCGGGCTCACCCCTCCACTTT. Protein product: CASSLTQPGSPLHF.

V is TRBV5-1 and J is TRBJ1-2; a weak D match, TRBD1 (5 bases). Germline assignment: CDR1 SGHRS and CDR2 YFSETQ. The CDR3 loop spans 14 amino acids. Trimming removed 4 bases from V and 4 bases from J, with 14 bases in between. The CDR3 sequence: CASSRGTEGYGYTF. The CDR3 DNA reads TGCGCCAGCAGCAGAGGGACCGAGGGCTATGGCTACACCTTC.

The rearrangement joins TRBV7-3 to TRBJ2-1; TRBD2 aligns across 12 bases. This CDR3 comprises 15 residues. CDR1 and CDR2 (germline): SGHTA, FQGTGA. V dropped 6 bases and J dropped 8; count of bases not matched to a gene: 8. The CDR3 sequence is CASRRTSGVSDEQFF. CDR3 in DNA: TGTGCCAGCAGACGGACTAGCGGGGTTTCGGATGAGCAGTTCTTC.

The V call is TRBV5-4, the J call TRBJ1-2, with D perhaps matching TRBD1 (6 bases). The CDR3 is 15 amino acids. Germline V lookup: CDR1 SGHNT, CDR2 YYREEE (reference sequence). Trimming took off 4 bases at V and 8 bases at J, with 21 bases between the two ends. CDR3 residues: CASSPPGGPQWGYTF. For the CDR3, the DNA is TGTGCCAGCAGCCCCCCGGGGGGCCCCCAGTGGGGCTACACCTTC. The complete variable domain, with remaining parts taken from reference TRBV5-4 and TRBJ1-2, reads ETGVTQSPTHLIKTRGQQVTLRCSSQSGHNTVSWYQQALGQGPQFIFQYYREEENGRGNFPPRFSGLQFPNYSSELNVNALELDDSALYLCASSPPGGPQWGYTFGSGTRLTVV.

CDR3 loop: CASSVTGRVSPLHF. CDR3 DNA sequence: TGTGCCAGCAGCGTAACAGGGAGGGTTTCACCCCTCCACTTT. V is TRBV27 and J is TRBJ1-6; possibly TRBD1 for D (6 bases). Germline-derived CDR1 and CDR2 are MNHEY and SMNVEV (reference sequence). This CDR3 has 14 amino acids. V shed 6 bases and J shed 9 bases, with 15 bases lying between them.

The chain links TRBV5-4 to TRBJ2-2; D gene unclear. The CDR3 runs 14 residues. The ends were cut back, 2 bases at V and 3 bases at J, with 8 bases in the middle. Per germline, CDR1 SGHNT and CDR2 YYREEE (reference sequence). CDR3 in amino acids: CASSLTGDTGELFF. In DNA, the CDR3 is TGTGCCAGCAGCTTAACCGGCGACACCGGGGAGCTGTTTTTT.

About this clone: The junction and the germline gene differ at one end; a read error may be behind it. V gene TRBV7-7 combines with J gene TRBJ2-1; TRBD2 aligns across 9 bases. The length of the CDR3 is 15 residues. The germline V gene encodes CDR1 SSHAT and CDR2 FNYEAQ (reference sequence). DNA of the CDR3: TGTGCTAGCAGCTTAGGTGGCGGGGGGGCTGAGGAGCAGTTCTTC. Amino acid sequence: CASSLGGGGAEEQFF. The entire variable domain, with the rest obtained from reference TRBV7-7 and TRBJ2-1, is as follows: GAGVSQSPRYKVTKRGQDVTLRCDPISSHATLYWYQQALGQGPEFLTYFNYEAQPDKSGLPSDRFSAERPEGSISTLTIQRTEQRDSAMYRCASSLGGGGAEEQFFGPGTRLTVL.

The V gene is TRBV2, the J gene TRBJ1-5; D is possibly TRBD1 (5 bases). V dropped 2 bases and J dropped 9 bases, with 14 bases sitting between them. The CDR3 sequence is 14 residues long. Germline V lookup: CDR1 SNHLY, CDR2 FYNNEI. The chain's CDR3 is CASSEMAAGGPQHF. CDR3 DNA sequence: TGTGCCAGCAGTGAAATGGCCGCCGGGGGGCCCCAGCATTTT. Filled out from reference TRBV2 and TRBJ1-5, the complete variable domain reads EPEVTQTPSHQVTQMGQEVILRCVPISNHLYFYWYRQILGQKVEFLVSFYNNEISEKSEIFDDQFSVERPDGSNFTLKIRSTKLEDSAMYFCASSEMAAGGPQHFGDGTRLSIL.

This clone has just one count. The chain uses TRBV7-3 and TRBJ1-2; D unclear. The CDR3 loop spans 14 amino acids. Trimming shortened V by 0 bases and J by 2 bases, and 7 bases separated the two germline ends. Germline-derived CDR1 and CDR2 are SGHTA and FQGTGA. CDR3 DNA sequence: TGTGCCAGCAGCTTAACCGCAGGAAACTATGGCTACACCTTC. This encodes CASSLTAGNYGYTF.

The V and J genes are TRBV6-1 and TRBJ2-7; 10 nucleotides match TRBD1. The ends lost 1 base at V and 4 bases at J; junction bases unmatched: 4. Germline V gives CDR1 MNHNS, CDR2 SASEGT. The CDR3 sequence is 15 residues long. The CDR3 DNA follows: TGTGCCAGCAGTGAAGGGGGACAGGGGAGATACGAGCAGTACTTC. The encoded protein is CASSEGGQGRYEQYF.

The chain has TRBV7-3 and TRBJ1-3, with a weak D call TRBD1 (5 bases). There are 15 residues in the CDR3. Trimming cost V 4 bases and J 0 bases, with 10 bases left between them. Germline CDR1 SGHTA, CDR2 FQGTGA. The CDR3 nucleotides read TGTGCCAGCAGCTACGACAGCGCCTCTGGAAACACCATATATTTT. It translates to CASSYDSASGNTIYF.

J is TRBJ1-1 and V is TRBV15; TRBD1 is a possible D gene (6 bases). Trimming cost V 1 base and J 1 base, with 7 bases left between them. The V gene's germline CDR1 is LNHNV and CDR2 YYDKDF (reference sequence). This CDR3 has 14 amino acids. CDR3 bases: TGTGCCACCAGCAGAGTGGGACAGAACACTGAAGCTTTCTTT. Protein: CATSRVGQNTEAFF.

This chain links TRBV7-8 with TRBJ2-1; 7 bases fit TRBD2. Germline V gene data show CDR1 as SGHVS and CDR2 as FQNEAQ. With 6 bases clipped from V and 9 bases from J, the junction kept 2 bases outside the gene matches. The CDR3 covers 11 residues. The CDR3 bases are TGTGCCAGCAGGGTAGCGGGTGAGCAGTTCTTC. It specifies CASRVAGEQFF.

This chain connects TRBV5-4 to TRBJ1-2; 7 bases agree with TRBD1. Germline trimming cut 4 bases from V and 4 bases from J; bases unmatched to any gene: 4. Germline CDR1 and CDR2: SGHNT and YYREEE (reference sequence). CDR3 size: 13 residues. The CDR3, as DNA: TGTGCCAGCAGCACGGGACAGATCTATGGCTACACCTTC. It codes for CASSTGQIYGYTF.

The chain couples TRBV7-9 to TRBJ2-7; 7 bases fit TRBD1. There are 14 residues in the CDR3. V gave up 5 bases and J gave up 1 base; unmatched junction bases: 5. Germline CDR1 reads SEHNR; CDR2 reads FQNEAQ (reference sequence). The CDR3 DNA is TGTGCCAGCAGCCCCCAGACAGGGTCCTACGAGCAGTACTTC. Its translation is CASSPQTGSYEQYF.

The V and J genes are TRBV18 and TRBJ1-2; D gene ambiguous. The CDR3 is 13 amino acids. Germline V gives CDR1 KGHSH, CDR2 LQKENI. V lost 5 bases, J lost 8 bases, and 15 bases lay in between. In DNA, the CDR3 is TGTGCCAGCTCAAGCTCTGACCCGCCGGGCTACACCTTC. Translating gives CASSSSDPPGYTF.

The chain joins TRBV11-1 to TRBJ1-6; 8 nucleotides agree with TRBD1. Per germline, CDR1 SGHAT and CDR2 FQDESV (reference sequence). V was pared by 4 bases and J by 7 bases, with 9 bases of the junction left unmatched. The CDR3 has 16 residues. The CDR3 protein is CASSSPVRTGNSPLHF. The CDR3 DNA sequence: TGTGCCAGCAGCTCCCCAGTGAGGACAGGGAATTCACCCCTCCACTTT.

The chain links TRBV7-8 to TRBJ2-7; no firm D call. V lost 1 base and J 0 bases, leaving 10 bases between the germline ends. Germline lookup yields CDR1 SGHVS and CDR2 FQNEAQ. This CDR3 is built from 15 residues. The CDR3 region has the DNA TGTGCCAGCAGCTTAGTAGTGATCGGCTCCTACGAGCAGTACTTC. As protein: CASSLVVIGSYEQYF.

This rearrangement joins TRBV5-5 to TRBJ2-4; D gene ambiguous. V was cut by 2 bases and J by 3 bases, with 15 bases left in between. This CDR3 comprises 16 residues. Germline V gene sequence: CDR1 SGHKS, CDR2 YYEKEE (reference sequence). The CDR3 sequence: CASSLEGPRGKNIQYF. Written as DNA, the CDR3 is TGTGCCAGCAGCTTAGAAGGGCCCCGAGGCAAAAACATTCAGTACTTC.